These T cell receptor beta chains were read from a single sample in a study of T cell repertoires in cytomegalovirus infection. TCRdb reprocessed the reads via MiXCR and lists one record per CDR3 protein. The profile shows roughly 150,000 distinct CDR3 sequences, less than 25% of them singletons. Material for sequencing was PBMCs. Receptor source: a human donor in good health (CMV status not recorded). Some clones in this sample may be carry-over from other donors' samples. Both conserved end residues are part of each CDR3. Fields, in order: clone size, D gene, J gene, V gene, CDR3 DNA, CDR3 protein. The D gene is left open where the match is weak. The size field is filled for only some rows; it gives once, few, many or a size class.

size: many; D: TRBD2; J: TRBJ2-3; V: TRBV7-2; DNA: TGTGCCAGCAGCTCTCTAGCGGGAGCCCAGTATTTT; CDR3: CASSSLAGAQYF
size: -; D: TRBD1; J: TRBJ2-4; V: TRBV19; DNA: TGTGCCAGTAGTATGATGACAGGGGTGAACATTCAGTACTTC; CDR3: CASSMMTGVNIQYF
size: -; D: -; J: TRBJ2-7; V: TRBV5-1; DNA: TGCGCCAGCAGCTTGGAATCCCACGACTACGAGCAGTACTTC; CDR3: CASSLESHDYEQYF
size: few; D: TRBD2; J: TRBJ2-1; V: TRBV2; DNA: TGTGCCAGCAGTGGAAGGGGACTAGCGGACCTGACCAATGAGCAGTTCTTC; CDR3: CASSGRGLADLTNEQFF
size: -; D: -; J: TRBJ1-1; V: TRBV7-3; DNA: TGTGCCAGCAGCTTAATTGGGGGTTCGGGCACTGAAGCTTTCTTT; CDR3: CASSLIGGSGTEAFF
size: many; D: TRBD2; J: TRBJ2-3; V: TRBV7-3; DNA: TGTGCCAGCAGCTTAACTGCGGGGGGTGGAGGGGGCACAGATACGCAGTATTTT; CDR3: CASSLTAGGGGGTDTQYF
size: -; D: -; J: TRBJ1-1; V: TRBV3-1; DNA: TGTGCCAGCAGCCAAGGCACGATGAACACTGTAGCTTTCTTT; CDR3: CASSQGTMNTVAFF
size: -; D: -; J: TRBJ1-2; V: TRBV27; DNA: TGTGCCAGCAGAAAACCGGGACAAGCTTTTGGTTACACCTTC; CDR3: CASRKPGQAFGYTF
size: few; D: TRBD1; J: TRBJ1-6; V: TRBV30; DNA: TGTGCCTGGAGTGCCGGGACAGGAGATTCACCCCTCCACTTT; CDR3: CAWSAGTGDSPLHF
size: -; D: -; J: TRBJ1-1; V: TRBV28; DNA: TGTGCCACCGGGGAGACCAGGGGAGAATCTGAAGCTTTCTTT; CDR3: CATGETRGESEAFF
size: -; D: -; J: TRBJ1-6; V: TRBV7-2; DNA: TGTGCCAGCGGATTAACAGGCTATAATTCACCCCTCCACTTT; CDR3: CASGLTGYNSPLHF
size: -; D: TRBD2; J: TRBJ2-5; V: TRBV6-5; DNA: TGTGCCAGCAGTTACGTAAAAGGAAGCGGGAGGGAAGAGACCCAGTACTTC; CDR3: CASSYVKGSGREETQYF
size: few; D: -; J: TRBJ2-5; V: TRBV14; DNA: TGTGCCAGCAGCCTCCCGGGGGCCGAGACCCAGTACTTC; CDR3: CASSLPGAETQYF
size: few; D: TRBD1; J: TRBJ2-7; V: TRBV7-6; DNA: TGTGCCAGCAGCCCACAGGGGGTTTCCTACGAGCAGTACTTC; CDR3: CASSPQGVSYEQYF
size: -; D: -; J: TRBJ2-7; V: TRBV14; DNA: TGTGGCAGCAGCCAAGCCCTCGGGACGCTAAACTACGAGCAGTACTTC; CDR3: CGSSQALGTLNYEQYF
size: many; D: TRBD2; J: TRBJ2-1; V: TRBV7-2; DNA: TGTGCCAGCAGCTCGGGACTAGCGAGGAATGAGCAGTTCTTC; CDR3: CASSSGLARNEQFF
size: few; D: TRBD2; J: TRBJ2-3; V: TRBV12-3/TRBV12-4; DNA: TGTGCCAGCAGTCCCCTAGCGGGGAGCACAGATACGCAGTATTTT; CDR3: CASSPLAGSTDTQYF
size: -; D: -; J: TRBJ1-2; V: TRBV7-9; DNA: TGTGCCAGCAGCCCCCGGGACCATGGCTATGGCTACACCTTC; CDR3: CASSPRDHGYGYTF
size: once; D: -; J: TRBJ1-2; V: TRBV30; DNA: TGTGCCTGGAGTGATGGGAACTATGGCTACACCTTC; CDR3: CAWSDGNYGYTF
size: few; D: TRBD2; J: TRBJ2-1; V: TRBV6-2/TRBV6-3; DNA: TGTGCCAGCAGCCATAGCGGGAGCGGGAGAAATGAGCAGTTCTTC; CDR3: CASSHSGSGRNEQFF
size: -; D: -; J: TRBJ2-7; V: TRBV28; DNA: TGTGCCAGCAATTTGGGGGTTGGGGGAATTGGATTATACGAGCAGTACTTC; CDR3: CASNLGVGGIGLYEQYF
size: few; D: -; J: TRBJ2-1; V: TRBV20-1; DNA: TGCAGTGCTAGAGTGGGGGTGGCTGAGCAGTTCTTC; CDR3: CSARVGVAEQFF
size: few; D: TRBD1; J: TRBJ1-2; V: TRBV30; DNA: TGTGCCTGGAGAAACCGGGACAGACTGTCCTATGGCTACACCTTC; CDR3: CAWRNRDRLSYGYTF
size: -; D: -; J: TRBJ1-1; V: TRBV7-9; DNA: TGTGCCAGCTGGCCAGCCGCCACCCACCTTGAAGCTTTCTTT; CDR3: CASWPAATHLEAFF
size: few; D: TRBD1; J: TRBJ2-7; V: TRBV28; DNA: TGTGCCAGCACCAGACAGGGTGTAGGGGAGCAGTACTTC; CDR3: CASTRQGVGEQYF
size: -; D: TRBD1; J: TRBJ1-4; V: TRBV7-6; DNA: TGTGCCAGCAGTCGAAGGACAGGTTCGACTAATGAAAAACTGTTTTTT; CDR3: CASSRRTGSTNEKLFF
size: many; D: -; J: TRBJ2-3; V: TRBV12-3/TRBV12-4; DNA: TGTGCCAGCAGTTTTCTGGGGGGAGCCACAGATACGCAGTATTTT; CDR3: CASSFLGGATDTQYF
size: -; D: TRBD1; J: TRBJ1-1; V: TRBV19; DNA: TGTGCCAGCGCCCGGGACAGGGCGAACACTGAAGCTTTCTTT; CDR3: CASARDRANTEAFF
size: medium-sized; D: TRBD1; J: TRBJ1-6; V: TRBV7-2; DNA: TGTGCCAGCAGCCCTGTCGGGGGACAGGGACGACCCCTCCACTTT; CDR3: CASSPVGGQGRPLHF
size: few; D: -; J: TRBJ2-5; V: TRBV11-2; DNA: TGTGCCAGCAGCTTAAGCTCTAATTCCGTTTTCGGAATACAAGAGACCCAGTACTTC; CDR3: CASSLSSNSVFGIQETQYF
size: -; D: TRBD1; J: TRBJ1-1; V: TRBV5-1; DNA: TGCGCCAGCAGCTTGTGGGGACAGGCGAACACTGAAGCTTTCTTT; CDR3: CASSLWGQANTEAFF
size: few; D: -; J: TRBJ1-1; V: TRBV12-3/TRBV12-4; DNA: TGTGCCAGCAGCCCAGGGATGAACACTGAAGCTTTCTTT; CDR3: CASSPGMNTEAFF
size: few; D: TRBD2; J: TRBJ2-1; V: TRBV4-1; DNA: TGCGCCAGCAGCCAAGAAGATGGAAGCGGGGGACCAAGCTCCTACAATGAGCAGTTCTTC; CDR3: CASSQEDGSGGPSSYNEQFF